This T cell receptor (beta chain) was sequenced for a study of neurological immune-mediated disorders. For sorted libraries, the input was 1 million CD4+ or CD8+ T cells. The germline gives CDR1 MNHNS, CDR2 SASEGT. V was pared by 6 bases and J by 3 bases, with 12 bases between. The CDR3 sequence is 14 residues long. This clonotype was picked up many times. TCRdb redid the calling of the 5' RACE reads with MiXCR, one entry per CDR3 protein. Here the sample spans around 30,000 distinct CDR3 sequences, about 4% being singletons. The sequenced sample was CD4+ T cells from blood. The J gene is TRBJ2-1, the V gene TRBV6-1; a possible D gene is TRBD2 (5 bases). The sequence was collected from a woman aged 40 to 55 in good health. CDR3 sequence reads: CASRGGFGYNEQFF. Written as DNA, the CDR3 is TGTGCCAGCAGGGGCGGGTTTGGCTACAATGAGCAGTTCTTC.